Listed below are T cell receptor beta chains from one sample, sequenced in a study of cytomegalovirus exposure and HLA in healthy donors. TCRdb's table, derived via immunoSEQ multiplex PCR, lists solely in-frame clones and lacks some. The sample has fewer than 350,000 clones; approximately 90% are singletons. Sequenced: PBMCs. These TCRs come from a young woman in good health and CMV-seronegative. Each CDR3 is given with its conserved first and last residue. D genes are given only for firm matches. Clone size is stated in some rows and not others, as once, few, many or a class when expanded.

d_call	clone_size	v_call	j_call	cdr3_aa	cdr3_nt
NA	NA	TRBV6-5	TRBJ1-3	CASSLAGEGNTIYF	TGTGCCAGCAGTTTGGCAGGGGAAGGAAACACCATATATTTT
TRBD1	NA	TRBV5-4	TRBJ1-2	CASSLSGGVGGYTF	TGTGCCAGCAGCTTGTCAGGGGGAGTGGGCGGCTACACCTTC
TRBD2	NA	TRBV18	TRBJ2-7	CASSPPNLRGGRSNQYEQYF	TGTGCCAGCTCACCACCCAATCTGCGGGGGGGCAGAAGTAATCAGTACGAGCAGTACTTC
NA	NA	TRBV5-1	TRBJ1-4	CASSPGVTNEKLFF	TGCGCCAGCAGCCCAGGGGTCACTAATGAAAAACTGTTTTTT
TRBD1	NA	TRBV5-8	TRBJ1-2	CASSVGTVFYGYTF	TGTGCCAGCAGCGTCGGGACAGTTTTTTATGGCTACACCTTC
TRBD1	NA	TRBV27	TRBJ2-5	CASSSLDRGRETQYF	TGTGCCAGCAGTTCCTTGGACAGGGGAAGAGAGACCCAGTACTTC
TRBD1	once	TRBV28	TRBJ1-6	CASSLRDRDNSPLHF	TGTGCCAGCAGTTTAAGGGACAGGGATAATTCCCCCCTCCACTTT
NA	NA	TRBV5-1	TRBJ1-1	CASSLEIMNTEAFF	TGCGCCAGCAGCTTAGAGATCATGAACACTGAAGCTTTCTTT
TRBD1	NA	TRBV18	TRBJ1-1	CASSPRDSGGNTEAFF	TGTGCCAGCTCACCGCGGGACAGTGGGGGGAACACTGAAGCTTTCTTT
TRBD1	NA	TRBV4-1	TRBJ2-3	CASSQGPGGGTDTQYF	TGCGCCAGCAGCCAAGGGCCAGGGGGCGGCACAGATACGCAGTATTTT